The rows below give T cell receptor beta chains drawn from one sample of a study of blood T cell repertoires in COVID-19. The method was immunoSEQ multiplex PCR; TCRdb's version includes in-frame clones alone and lacks a portion of them. The sample holds tens of thousands of clones, roughly 87% seen once. The material sequenced was peripheral blood. The receptors shown here come from a human donor in a cohort sampled during active COVID-19. The CDR3 runs from the conserved cysteine through the conserved F or W. D genes are given only for firm matches. Not every row has a clone size; where given, it reads once, few, many or a size class.

D gene: NA; clone size: NA; CDR3 length: 15; J gene: TRBJ2-6; V gene: TRBV11-2; CDR3 DNA: TGTGCCAGCAGCTTAGACAGGGCTGGGGCCAACGTCCTGACTTTC; CDR3 protein: CASSLDRAGANVLTF
D gene: NA; clone size: NA; CDR3 length: 14; J gene: TRBJ2-3; V gene: TRBV10-2; CDR3 DNA: TGCGCCAGCAGTCACATAGGGGGTAGAGATACGCAGTATTTT; CDR3 protein: CASSHIGGRDTQYF
D gene: NA; clone size: NA; CDR3 length: 13; J gene: TRBJ2-1; V gene: TRBV11-2; CDR3 DNA: TGTGCCAGCAGCTTAGAGTACAGGAATGAGCAGTTCTTC; CDR3 protein: CASSLEYRNEQFF
D gene: TRBD1; clone size: NA; CDR3 length: 15; J gene: TRBJ2-7; V gene: TRBV10-2; CDR3 DNA: TGCGCCAGCAGGGGCAGGACAGGGTTCTACTCCGAGCAGTACTTC; CDR3 protein: CASRGRTGFYSEQYF
D gene: NA; clone size: NA; CDR3 length: 15; J gene: TRBJ1-2; V gene: TRBV2; CDR3 DNA: TGTGCCAGCACCGGCGGGGTTCCAGCTAACTATGGCTACACCTTC; CDR3 protein: CASTGGVPANYGYTF
D gene: TRBD2; clone size: NA; CDR3 length: 19; J gene: TRBJ2-4; V gene: TRBV2; CDR3 DNA: TGTGCCAGCAGTGATTTCTGGGTTCGGGGGGGACTAGCCAAAAACATTCAGTACTTC; CDR3 protein: CASSDFWVRGGLAKNIQYF
D gene: NA; clone size: NA; CDR3 length: 15; J gene: TRBJ2-1; V gene: TRBV19; CDR3 DNA: TGTGCCAGTAGTATCGGGGTTGGGGCCTACAATGAGCAGTTCTTC; CDR3 protein: CASSIGVGAYNEQFF
D gene: TRBD1; clone size: NA; CDR3 length: 15; J gene: TRBJ1-5; V gene: TRBV2; CDR3 DNA: TGTGCCAGCAGCCGAAGGGAACAGGGGGATCAGCCCCAGCATTTT; CDR3 protein: CASSRREQGDQPQHF
D gene: TRBD2; clone size: once; CDR3 length: 17; J gene: TRBJ2-5; V gene: TRBV5-1; CDR3 DNA: TGCGCCAGCAGAACGGGACTAGCGCGGGGGTACCAAGAGACCCAGTACTTC; CDR3 protein: CASRTGLARGYQETQYF
D gene: NA; clone size: NA; CDR3 length: 14; J gene: TRBJ2-5; V gene: TRBV7-3; CDR3 DNA: TGTGCCAGCAGCTTATTTCACCCCGGGGAGACCCAGTACTTC; CDR3 protein: CASSLFHPGETQYF
D gene: NA; clone size: NA; CDR3 length: 15; J gene: TRBJ2-2; V gene: TRBV2; CDR3 DNA: TGTGCCAGCAGTGATCAGGGGTCAGGGACCGGGGAGCTGTTTTTT; CDR3 protein: CASSDQGSGTGELFF
D gene: NA; clone size: NA; CDR3 length: 15; J gene: TRBJ1-1; V gene: TRBV7-6; CDR3 DNA: TGTGCCAGCAGCTTAGGAGTGGGGGGGAACACTGAAGCTTTCTTT; CDR3 protein: CASSLGVGGNTEAFF
D gene: TRBD1; clone size: NA; CDR3 length: 14; J gene: TRBJ2-7; V gene: TRBV3-1/TRBV3-2; CDR3 DNA: TGTGCCAGCACCCCCGGGACAGGGATCTACGAGCAGTACTTC; CDR3 protein: CASTPGTGIYEQYF
D gene: NA; clone size: NA; CDR3 length: 15; J gene: TRBJ1-3; V gene: TRBV11-2; CDR3 DNA: TGTGCCAGCAGCTTTGCCACAGCCTCTGGAAACACCATATATTTT; CDR3 protein: CASSFATASGNTIYF
D gene: NA; clone size: NA; CDR3 length: 13; J gene: TRBJ2-2; V gene: TRBV3-1/TRBV3-2; CDR3 DNA: TGTGCCAGCAGCCACGGTGTCCCCGGGGAGCTGTTTTTT; CDR3 protein: CASSHGVPGELFF